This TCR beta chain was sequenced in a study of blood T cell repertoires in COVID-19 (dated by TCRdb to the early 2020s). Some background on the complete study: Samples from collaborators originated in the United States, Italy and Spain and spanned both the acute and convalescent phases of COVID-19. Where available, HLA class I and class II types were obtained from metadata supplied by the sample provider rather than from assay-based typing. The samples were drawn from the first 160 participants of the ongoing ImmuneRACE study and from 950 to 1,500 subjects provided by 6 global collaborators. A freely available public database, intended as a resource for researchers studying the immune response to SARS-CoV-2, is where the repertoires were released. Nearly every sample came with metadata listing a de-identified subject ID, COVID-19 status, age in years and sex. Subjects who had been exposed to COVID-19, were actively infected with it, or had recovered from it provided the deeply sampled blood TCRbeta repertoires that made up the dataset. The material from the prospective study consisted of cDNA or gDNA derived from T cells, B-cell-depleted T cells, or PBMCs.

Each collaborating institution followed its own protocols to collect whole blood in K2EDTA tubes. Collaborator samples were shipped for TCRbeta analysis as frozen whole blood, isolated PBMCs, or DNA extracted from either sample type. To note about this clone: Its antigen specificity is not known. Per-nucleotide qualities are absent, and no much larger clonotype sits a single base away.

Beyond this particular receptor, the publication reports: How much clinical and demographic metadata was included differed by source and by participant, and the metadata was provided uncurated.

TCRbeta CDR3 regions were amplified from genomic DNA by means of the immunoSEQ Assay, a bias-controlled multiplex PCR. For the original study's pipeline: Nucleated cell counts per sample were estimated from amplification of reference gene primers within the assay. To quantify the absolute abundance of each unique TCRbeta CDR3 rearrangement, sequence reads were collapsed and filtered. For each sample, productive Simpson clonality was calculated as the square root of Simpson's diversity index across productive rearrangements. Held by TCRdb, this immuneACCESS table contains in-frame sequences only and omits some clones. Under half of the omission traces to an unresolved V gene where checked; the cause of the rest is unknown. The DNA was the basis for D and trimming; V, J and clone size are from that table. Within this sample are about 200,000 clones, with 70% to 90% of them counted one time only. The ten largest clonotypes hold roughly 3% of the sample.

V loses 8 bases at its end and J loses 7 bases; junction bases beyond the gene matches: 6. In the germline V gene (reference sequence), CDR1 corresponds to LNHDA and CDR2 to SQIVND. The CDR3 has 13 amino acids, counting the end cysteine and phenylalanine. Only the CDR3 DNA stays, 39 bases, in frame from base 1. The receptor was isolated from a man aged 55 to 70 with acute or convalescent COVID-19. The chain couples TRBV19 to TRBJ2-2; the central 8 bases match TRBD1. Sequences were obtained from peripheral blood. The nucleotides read TGTGCCAGTCGGGCAGGGGGCCACGGGGAGCTGTTTTTT. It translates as CASRAGGHGELFF. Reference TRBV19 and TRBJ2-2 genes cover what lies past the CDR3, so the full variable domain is DGGITQSPKYLFRKEGQNVTLSCEQNLNHDAMYWYRQDPGQGLRLIYYSQIVNDFQKGDIAEGYSVSREKKESFPLTVTSAQKNPTAFYLCASRAGGHGELFFGEGSRLTVL.